One and the same sample provided the 27 T cell receptor beta chains below, sequenced in a study of early T cells in non-severe SARS-CoV-2 infection (dated by TCRdb to the early 2020s). Receptors were amplified or captured by 5' RACE. Sequencing took place on a NextSeq 500. TCRdb trimmed public reads at Q25 via fastp, called clones via MiXCR and kept in-frame beta chains. Identical CDR3 protein sequences are pooled into one entry, listed with their most common genes and DNA. Counted in this sample were tens of thousands of distinct CDR3 sequences; about an eighth of them appeared once. The ten largest make up more than 6.5% of the sample. Sequencing used whole blood. The receptors shown here come from an adult who was a healthcare worker with PCR-confirmed SARS-CoV-2 infection or an uninfected control (not recorded which).

This clonotype was seen repeatedly, ten times or more. The V call is TRBV30, the J call TRBJ2-2; TRBD2 is a possible D gene (6 bases). V was shortened by 1 base and J by 6 bases, with 12 bases between the two germline ends. CDR3 length: 14 amino acids. The V gene's germline CDR1 is GTSNPN and CDR2 SVGIG (reference sequence). CDR3 DNA: TGTGCCTGGAGTGCCGGGAGAGGGGCCGGGGAGCTGTTTTTT. Its protein product is CAWSAGRGAGELFF.

In this sample, this clonotype turned up many times. The J gene is TRBJ2-1, the V gene TRBV12-3 or TRBV12-4; TRBD2 aligns across 11 bases. The CDR3 contains 15 residues. After removal of 6 bases from V and 3 bases from J, the junction contained 4 bases not matched to a gene. The CDR3 coding sequence is TGTGCCAGCAGCCGCGGGACTAGCGGCTACAATGAGCAGTTCTTC. Encoded protein: CASSRGTSGYNEQFF.

V usage is TRBV7-6 and J usage is TRBJ2-1, with a weak D call TRBD2 (6 bases). CDR1 SGHVS and CDR2 FNYEAQ come from the germline V gene. Trimming removed 1 base from V and 4 bases from J, with 14 bases in between. CDR3 size: 16 residues. DNA of the CDR3: TGTGCCAGCAGCTTAGATCCCGGGGGATATTACAATGAGCAGTTCTTC. It yields the protein CASSLDPGGYYNEQFF.

This clonotype has at least ten counts. V and J are TRBV12-3 or TRBV12-4 and TRBJ1-3, with 7 bases matching TRBD1. The trim removed 6 bases at V and 2 bases at J, leaving 7 bases unmatched. The CDR3 extends over 15 amino acids. CDR3 sequence reads: CASSPGRGTGNTIYF. For the CDR3, the DNA is TGTGCCAGCAGCCCGGGCAGGGGGACTGGAAACACCATATATTTT.

This clonotype came up a few times. The chain carries TRBV7-7 and TRBJ2-1; no clear D gene. Deletions cut 4 bases from V and 6 bases from J, with 13 bases between. The germline CDR1 and CDR2 sequences are SSHAT and FNYEAQ (reference sequence). The CDR3 is 14 residues long. The CDR3 spells CASSWTPLSNEQFF. The CDR3, as DNA: TGTGCCAGCAGCTGGACGCCCCTGAGCAATGAGCAGTTCTTC. Supplemented by reference TRBV7-7 and TRBJ2-1, the full variable domain reads GAGVSQSPRYKVTKRGQDVTLRCDPISSHATLYWYQQALGQGPEFLTYFNYEAQPDKSGLPSDRFSAERPEGSISTLTIQRTEQRDSAMYRCASSWTPLSNEQFFGPGTRLTVL.

The chain recombines TRBV5-1 with TRBJ2-1; D ambiguous. From germline, CDR1 is SGHRS and CDR2 YFSETQ. V gave up 2 bases and J gave up 8 bases, with 5 bases separating them. The CDR3 extends over 11 amino acids. The CDR3 nucleotides are TGCGCCAGCAGCTTACTACATGAGCAGTTCTTC. Residues: CASSLLHEQFF.

This clonotype came up a few times. The chain is built from TRBV20-1 and TRBJ2-3; D remains unclear. V was trimmed by 0 bases and J by 2 bases, leaving 9 bases between them. The CDR3 extends over 14 amino acids. The germline CDR1 and CDR2 sequences are DFQATT and SNEGSKA (reference sequence). CDR3 coding DNA: TGCAGTGCTAGAGATAGGCAGTCCACAGATACGCAGTATTTT. Amino acid sequence: CSARDRQSTDTQYF.

The chain combines TRBV27 with TRBJ2-3, with D perhaps TRBD2 (6 bases). The CDR3 covers 14 residues. The V gene lost 4 bases and the J gene lost 4 bases, with 12 bases spanning the gap. Germline V gene lookup returns CDR1 MNHEY and CDR2 SMNVEV (reference sequence). DNA of the CDR3: TGTGCCAGCAGTTCGGGGGTCGGGTCAGATACGCAGTATTTT. Translation: CASSSGVGSDTQYF.

V usage is TRBV6-5 and J usage is TRBJ1-4, with D unresolved. The germline CDR1 and CDR2 sequences are MNHEY and SVGAGI. This CDR3 has 16 residues. Trimming left V 0 bases short and J 11 bases short, with 19 bases between. CDR3 sequence: CASSYSIVRPKDKLFF. In nucleotides, the CDR3 is TGTGCCAGCAGTTACTCGATCGTCAGACCCAAGGATAAACTGTTTTTT.

J is TRBJ2-7 and V is TRBV6-5, with a weak D call TRBD1 (6 bases). Germline CDR1 and CDR2: MNHEY and SVGAGI. V lost 7 bases and J 2 bases, leaving 15 bases between the germline ends. The length of the CDR3 is 14 residues. CDR3 region: CASMVDRWAYEQYF. The DNA for the CDR3 is TGTGCCAGCATGGTAGACAGGTGGGCCTACGAGCAGTACTTC.

This clonotype was seen at least ten times. V and J are TRBV7-8 and TRBJ2-7; D call uncertain. The germline V gene encodes CDR1 SGHVS and CDR2 FQNEAQ. The CDR3 sequence is 13 residues long. V lost 1 base, J lost 2 bases, and 6 bases lay in between. CDR3 in amino acids: CASSLGSTYEQYF. For the CDR3, the DNA is TGTGCCAGCAGCTTAGGGTCGACCTACGAGCAGTACTTC.

The chain has TRBV6-5 and TRBJ2-3; 8 bases agree with TRBD2. Germline CDR1 is MNHEY and CDR2 is SVGAGI. The CDR3 has 16 amino acids. CDR3 DNA sequence: TGTGTCCGAACTAGCGGTTGCCCCCCAATCACAGATACGCAGTATTTT. This encodes CVRTSGCPPITDTQYF.

This clonotype was detected a few times. The chain combines TRBV20-1 with TRBJ2-1; 10 bases align to TRBD2. Looked up from germline, CDR1 is DFQATT and CDR2 is SNEGSKA (reference sequence). The ends lost 3 bases at V and 7 bases at J; junction bases unmatched: 3. The CDR3 is 13 residues long. The CDR3 DNA reads as TGCAGTGCTAGGACTAGCGGGCGGAATGAGCAGTTCTTC. This encodes CSARTSGRNEQFF.

This clonotype was counted at least ten times. The chain uses TRBV7-3 and TRBJ2-1; 8 bases agree with TRBD1. The CDR3 is made up of 16 amino acids. V dropped 5 bases and J dropped 0; count of bases not matched to a gene: 6. The V gene's germline CDR1 is SGHTA and CDR2 FQGTGA. This CDR3 is CASSPRGLSSYNEQFF. DNA for the CDR3: TGTGCCAGCAGCCCCAGGGGGCTGAGCTCCTACAATGAGCAGTTCTTC.

The genes are TRBV7-9 and TRBJ2-7; 11 nucleotides line up with TRBD2. CDR3 size: 15 residues. The germline CDR1 and CDR2 sequences are SEHNR and FQNEAQ (reference sequence). V was clipped by 1 base and J by 7 bases; unmatched bases: 6. CDR3 sequence: CASSLDGLAGGEQYF. CDR3 bases: TGTGCCAGCAGCTTAGATGGGCTAGCGGGAGGTGAGCAGTACTTC.

This clonotype was seen a handful of times. The chain combines TRBV29-1 with TRBJ2-6; TRBD1 is a possible D gene (5 bases). Per the germline V gene, CDR1 is SQVTM and CDR2 is ANQGSEA. V dropped 6 bases and J dropped 0 bases, with 18 bases sitting between them. CDR3 length: 17 residues. The CDR3 spells CSVENRFLGSGANVLTF. The CDR3 DNA is TGCAGCGTAGAAAACAGGTTCCTAGGCTCTGGGGCCAACGTCCTGACTTTC.

This clonotype was counted only a few times. The chain recombines TRBV11-2 with TRBJ1-5, with D perhaps matching TRBD1 (6 bases). Trimming removed 5 bases from V and 0 bases from J, with 11 bases in between. Germline V gene lookup returns CDR1 SGHAT and CDR2 FQNNGV. This CDR3 has 15 residues. DNA of the CDR3: TGTGCCAGCAGCCCCCAGGGGTATAGCAATCAGCCCCAGCATTTT. This encodes CASSPQGYSNQPQHF.

The chain is built from TRBV27 and TRBJ1-1; possibly TRBD1 for D (6 bases). The CDR3 length is 13 residues. Trimming cost V 0 bases and J 8 bases, with 10 bases left between them. Germline CDR1 and CDR2: MNHEY and SMNVEV (reference sequence). CDR3 sequence reads: CASSLSRTGEAFF. The CDR3 region has the DNA TGTGCCAGCAGTTTATCTCGTACAGGGGAAGCTTTCTTT.

The rearrangement uses TRBV30 and TRBJ1-5; D perhaps matches TRBD1 (5 bases). The CDR3 runs to 15 residues. Germline-derived CDR1 and CDR2 are GTSNPN and SVGIG (reference sequence). V lost 2 bases and J 1 base, leaving 12 bases between the germline ends. The CDR3: CAWSTTEGSNQPQHF. DNA for the CDR3: TGTGCCTGGAGTACGACAGAAGGCAGCAATCAGCCCCAGCATTTT.

The sample holds a few counts of this clonotype. The gene calls are TRBV27 and TRBJ1-1; 12 nucleotides agree with TRBD1. This CDR3 has 18 amino acids. Germline V gene sequence: CDR1 MNHEY, CDR2 SMNVEV (reference sequence). Trimming removed 6 bases from V and 3 bases from J; junction bases left unmatched: 14. The CDR3 here is CASSQTPPGQGAYTEAFF. The CDR3, as DNA: TGTGCCAGCAGCCAAACCCCTCCGGGACAGGGGGCTTACACTGAAGCTTTCTTT.

The chain combines TRBV13 with TRBJ1-4; D remains unclear. Per the germline V gene, CDR1 is PRHDT and CDR2 is FYEKMQ (reference sequence). The CDR3 sequence is 15 residues long. V was cut by 7 bases and J by 0 bases, with 12 bases left in between. The CDR3 reads CASTFGASTNEKLFF. The DNA for the CDR3 is TGTGCCAGCACTTTCGGTGCCTCAACTAATGAAAAACTGTTTTTT.

The rearrangement links TRBV7-8 to TRBJ2-1; TRBD2 aligns across 10 bases. Per germline, CDR1 SGHVS and CDR2 FQNEAQ. This CDR3 region has 15 residues. Trimming removed 4 bases from V and 7 bases from J; junction bases left unmatched: 7. CDR3 sequence (DNA): TGTGCCAGCAGCTCCCCCGGGACTAGCGATAATGAGCAGTTCTTC. Its translation: CASSSPGTSDNEQFF.

This clonotype was counted between two and nine times. CDR3 DNA: TGTGCCTGGAGTACGGATCTAAACACCATATATTTT. Its protein is CAWSTDLNTIYF. The chain employs TRBV30 and TRBJ1-3; D not resolved. The CDR3 loop spans 12 amino acids. The ends were cut back, 2 bases at V and 6 bases at J, with 8 bases in the middle. Germline V gene sequence: CDR1 GTSNPN, CDR2 SVGIG (reference sequence). The whole variable domain, remainder taken from reference TRBV30 and TRBJ1-3, is SQTIHQWPATLVQPVGSPLSLECTVEGTSNPNLYWYRQAAGRGLQLLFYSVGIGQISSEVPQNLSASRPQDRQFILSSKKLLLSDSGFYLCAWSTDLNTIYFGEGSWLTVV.

The chain combines TRBV7-2 with TRBJ1-1; unclear D gene. The V end lost 4 bases, the J end lost 4 bases, and 7 bases lay between the germline ends. This CDR3 contains 12 residues. Germline V gives CDR1 SGHTA, CDR2 FQGNSA. The CDR3 spells CASSSTFTEAFF. The CDR3 DNA follows: TGTGCCAGCAGCTCGACCTTCACTGAAGCTTTCTTT.

Concerning this clonotype: Since the CDR3 does not end with the conserved phenylalanine or tryptophan, this likely comes from a read error. It is unclear where the CDR3 begins or ends on the DNA, so no DNA is shown, and the CDR3 is as TCRdb lists it. This sequence joins TRBV6-1 and TRBJ2-7. The CDR3 spans 11 amino acids, including both terminal residues. CDR1 is MNHNS, CDR2 SASEGT, per germline. CDR3 region: CASSENGRMAC.

This clonotype was seen repeatedly, ten times or more. V is TRBV28 and J is TRBJ2-3, with 7 bases that match TRBD2. Looked up from germline, CDR1 is MDHEN and CDR2 is SYDVKM. This CDR3 comprises 14 residues. V was clipped by 4 bases and J by 2 bases; unmatched bases: 3. In DNA, the CDR3 is TGTGCCAGCAGTTCAGCGGGGTCCACAGATACGCAGTATTTT. This translates into CASSSAGSTDTQYF.

This clonotype was seen only a few times. The V gene is TRBV3-1, the J gene TRBJ1-1; tentative D call: TRBD1 (6 bases). The CDR3 consists of 15 residues. Germline loops: CDR1 LGHDT, CDR2 YNNKEL (reference sequence). Between the trimmed V and J ends, which lost 2 bases and 0 bases, there was a span of 10 bases. The CDR3 reads CASSQPGAMNTEAFF. CDR3 nucleotides: TGTGCCAGCAGCCAACCGGGGGCCATGAACACTGAAGCTTTCTTT.